Here is one T cell receptor (beta chain) with its context. Clones were read by immunoSEQ multiplex PCR, and TCRdb kept only the in-frame ones, dropping some. This sample has fewer than 200,000 clones, with around 90% found just once. In germline, CDR1 is LNHDA, CDR2 SQIVND (reference sequence). The CDR3 contains 20 residues. V gave up 3 bases and J gave up 0 bases; unmatched junction bases: 16. The record originates from a study of control samples from healthy donors and cancer patients. The clonotype originates from a man aged 25-40 years in good health. The specimen sequenced was blood. This chain connects TRBV19 to TRBJ2-3; 9 nucleotides agree with TRBD2. CDR3 region: CASSIFLAGRISTSTDTQYF. The CDR3 DNA is TGTGCCAGTAGTATTTTTCTAGCGGGGAGGATATCAACTAGCACAGATACGCAGTATTTT.